A selection of T cell receptor beta chains follows, all from one sample in a study of PD-L1 blockade in urothelial cancer. This table comes from immunoSEQ multiplex PCR, and its TCRdb copy is limited to in-frame clones, with some not included. Found here are approximately 71,000 clones, about 83% of them singletons; the top ten hold around a tenth. Source: PBMCs, taken around atezolizumab (anti-PD-L1) treatment. These receptors were collected from a woman in her sixties or seventies with urothelial cancer. Each CDR3 is given with its conserved first and last residue. The order of the fields is J gene, V gene, CDR3 length, CDR3 protein.

>TRBJ2-1|TRBV2|15
CASSSLGVEYNEQFF
>TRBJ2-5|TRBV10-2|12
CASSPQLETQYF
>TRBJ2-4|TRBV7-9|14
CASSLGSGKNIQYF
>TRBJ2-2|TRBV5-1|16
CASSSSGTSATGELFF
>TRBJ1-5|TRBV6-6|13
CASSYERDQPQHF
>TRBJ1-1|TRBV6-1|14
CASRDRAMNTEAFF
>TRBJ1-4|TRBV7-8|14
CASSRQEDNEKLFF
>TRBJ2-3|TRBV4-2|15
CASSDGLANTDTQYF
>TRBJ2-3|TRBV15|13
CATSAAGGDTQYF
>TRBJ2-2|TRBV7-9|15
CASSSKTGNTGELFF
>TRBJ2-7|TRBV6-5|13
CASSYRGVTPQYF
>TRBJ1-1|TRBV9|15
CASSVGGTMNTEAFF
>TRBJ2-1|TRBV19|15
CASSMEGATYNEQFF
>TRBJ1-5|TRBV5-1|17
CARSLGLRDILNQPQHF
>TRBJ2-1|TRBV5-1|15
CASSLGTSGLNEQFF
>TRBJ2-1|TRBV6-4|14
CASSPGSSYNEQFF
>TRBJ1-1|TRBV7-9|16
CASSLSSWTTNTEAFF
>TRBJ2-3|TRBV18|12
CASSTDRVAQYF
>TRBJ2-5|TRBV11-2|11
CASSFGETQYF
>TRBJ1-1|TRBV5-1|13
CASSFSTRSGAFF
>TRBJ1-5|TRBV5-1|15
CASSFSQGARQPQHF
>TRBJ2-5|TRBV28|15
CASTLAGGLMETQYF
>TRBJ2-1|TRBV4-2|15
CASSPPSGEYNEQFF
>TRBJ1-2|TRBV5-6|14
CASSPPTENYGYTF
>TRBJ2-1|TRBV2|12
CASSELSHEQFF
>TRBJ2-7|TRBV28|16
CASPDVPGLEWSEQYF
>TRBJ1-6|TRBV6-5|15
CASSRTGGANSPLHF